This TCR beta chain was sequenced during a study of shared clonotypes between healthy human individuals. The CDR3 loop spans 16 amino acids. Germline V gene data show CDR1 as SNHLY and CDR2 as FYNNEI. V was clipped by 4 bases and J by 5 bases; unmatched bases: 11. As to this clone: Its antigen is currently unknown.

Data came from immunoSEQ multiplex PCR; TCRdb stores just in-frame clones and leaves some out. Seen here are roughly 2.5 million clones, around nine tenths observed once, and the top ten hold 0.14%. There were no recent acute infections or vaccinations among the donors, who were healthy HIV-negative adults. Study results and limitations: Represented diversity, genetic and exposure-history alike, was limited by few donors. Naive subsets generally had larger estimated richness than memory subsets.

This chain joins TRBV2 and TRBJ2-7; 10 bases are shared with TRBD1. The material sequenced was naive CD4+ T cells sorted from blood. Subset described: CD45RA+ positively selected. The origin of this receptor is a man aged 18 to 29 in good health. The CDR3 bases are TGTGCCAGCAGTGTGAGCGGACAGGGGGTAATCGACGAGCAGTACTTC. This gives the protein CASSVSGQGVIDEQYF.